This record looks at one TCR beta chain sequence and its context. The target antigen is unknown. Looked up from germline, CDR1 is SEHNR and CDR2 is FQNEAQ (reference sequence). The CDR3 spans 14 residues. V was clipped by 5 bases and J by 6 bases, with 15 bases between them. The record originates from a study of OX40 agonist ivuxolimab in advanced cancers. At the level of the study: All patients had ivuxolimab intravenously every 2 weeks at 0.01 to 10 mg/kg.

The assay was immunoSEQ multiplex PCR, and TCRdb's table has in-frame clones only and misses some. The sample includes approximately 60,000 clones, 88% of them seen just once. General study points: Compared with CD4+, CD8+ T cells on average had more expanded clones.

The rearrangement links TRBV7-9 to TRBJ2-3; either TRBD1 or TRBD2 may supply D (5 bases each). The origin of this receptor is an adult with an advanced solid tumor such as melanoma, head and neck, liver or kidney cancer. The sequencing used CD4+ or CD8+ T cells sorted from blood, collected in a trial of the OX40 agonist ivuxolimab. CDR3 sequence: CASSGDVERDTQYF. The CDR3 DNA reads as TGTGCCAGCAGCGGGGACGTAGAAAGGGATACGCAGTATTTT.